This T cell receptor (beta chain) was sequenced in a study of T cells in Graves' hyperthyroidism and ophthalmopathy. Looking at the study overall: Peripheral blood was secured at the point of initial diagnosis, before any treatment.

RNA transcripts provided the source from which TCR beta CDR3 regions were amplified. A first-round RT-PCR of the TCR CDR3 used the HTBI primer set. Via MiXCR, TCRdb re-called the multiplex PCR reads, giving one row per CDR3 protein. The sample gives some 560,000 distinct CDR3 sequences, 15% to 19% of which show up once; roughly 7.3% is in the top ten. Deletions cut 6 bases from V and 4 bases from J, with 10 bases between. The CDR3 runs 13 residues. The germline gives CDR1 MNHNS, CDR2 SASEGT. This clonotype was seen only a few times. The J gene is TRBJ2-1, the V gene TRBV6-1; D unclear. This clonotype originated in a woman between 25 and 40 years old with Graves' hyperthyroidism. The specimen was blood. The CDR3 region is CASSFGVYNEQFF. The CDR3 DNA follows: TGTGCCAGCAGCTTTGGCGTTTACAATGAGCAGTTCTTC.